This TCR beta chain was obtained from a study of CXCR3-negative and CXCR3-positive naive CD8 T cells (dated by TCRdb to between 2019 and 2020). As for the study more broadly: In total, 130 million to 150 million TRB reads were obtained, or roughly 1.5 +/- 0.3 million reads per library. The diversity and physicochemical repertoire analyses included ten to eleven donors pooled from two independent experiments. The TRBV-TRBJ cluster analysis covered naive subsets from roughly five donors and memory cells from 3 donors. On the study overall, not on this receptor specifically: Freshly isolated PBMCs were used for most assays because CXCR3 expression partially decreased after cryopreservation. Within the same donor, TRBV-TRBJ usage looked similar between naive CXCR3-negative and CXCR3-positive cells, but memory cells had distinct patterns. TRB CDR3s from CXCR3-positive naive cells showed higher hydrophobicity (lower Kidera factor 4), lower energy, and higher strength and volume indices than CXCR3-negative naive cells. Because surface CD5, which is linked to self-reactivity in mice, was comparable between the naive subsets, TCR interaction strength was also inferred from TRB CDR3 physicochemical properties. Both naive subsets had comparably high repertoire diversity, while memory CD8+ T cells had much lower repertoire diversity.

The data were produced on a NextSeq 550. The Human TCR Profiling Kit (MiLaboratory) was used to prepare UMI-labeled 5' RACE TRB cDNA libraries. The full amount of extracted RNA was used for cDNA synthesis, and the full amount of resulting cDNA was used for PCR amplification. The libraries were made side by side, with each library going through the same number of PCR cycles. In the authors' own workflow: With a minimum of two reads required per UMI, MIGEC and MiXCR pulled out about 50,000 +/- 10,000 unique UMI-labeled TRB cDNA molecules from each library. An average of approximately 40,000 +/- 10,000 functional in-frame TRB CDR3 nucleotide clonotypes without stop codons was found per library. Diversity metrics, including normalized Shannon-Wiener and Chao1, were computed in VDJtools after downsampling to 5000 UMI-labeled TRB molecules per sample. VDJtools computed clonotype-size-weighted physicochemical properties of the central five CDR3 residues: interaction energy, strength, volume and Kidera factor 4. The reads underwent TCRdb reprocessing, giving one record for each CDR3 protein sequence and no DNA. TCRdb's processing, not the authors', yielded these V and J calls. The table kept for this sample lists 43,000 or so distinct CDR3 sequences. The top ten clonotypes cover about 1.6% of the sample.

CDR1 and CDR2 were assigned from the germline V gene (reference sequence) as MNHEY and SMNVEV. The CDR3 runs 12 amino acids, cysteine and phenylalanine included. Nucleotide data are not available. On this clonotype: This clone's antigen is unknown.

Each CD8+ T cell subset was flow-sorted in triplicate, with roughly 310,000 cells per subset placed directly into RLT lysis buffer. To exclude memory contaminants, naive CD8+ T cells were stringently defined as CD45RO-CCR7+CD27+CD95-. Peripheral blood mononuclear cells were isolated from buffy coats using standard density gradient centrifugation. A FACSAria III was used to flow-sort naive CXCR3-negative and CXCR3-positive CD8+ T cells. An RNeasy Mini Kit was used to extract total RNA from the sorted cells. In this chain, TRBV27 is recombined with TRBJ1-2. This TCR derives from a human donor in good health. Some clones in this sample may be carry-over from other donors' samples. The material sequenced was naive CXCR3- CD8+ T cells from blood. Interpreted using the paper, the cell subset or site label stands for: CD45RO-CCR7+CD27+CD95- naive CD8+ T cells lacking CXCR3 (TNR3-). The CDR3 corresponds to CASRPAGGGYTF.